This TCR beta chain comes out of a study of T cell responses to AZD1222 COVID-19 vaccine. Only in-frame clones appear in the TCRdb table, and some are missing; sequencing was by immunoSEQ multiplex PCR. The data contain under 150,000 clones, about 90% of them singletons. The CDR3 is made up of 15 amino acids. With 5 bases clipped from V and 9 bases from J, the junction kept 15 bases outside the gene matches. Germline CDR1 reads LNHDA; CDR2 reads SQIVND (reference sequence). This chain uses TRBV19 with TRBJ1-2; 7 bases fit TRBD1. This receptor was obtained from an adult who received the AZD1222 COVID-19 vaccine. The source material was peripheral blood, sampled 28 days after the second AZD1222 dose. In nucleotides, the CDR3 is TGTGCCAGTAGTCGGCGGGGCGACAGGGTATTTAGCTACACCTTC. This codes for CASSRRGDRVFSYTF.